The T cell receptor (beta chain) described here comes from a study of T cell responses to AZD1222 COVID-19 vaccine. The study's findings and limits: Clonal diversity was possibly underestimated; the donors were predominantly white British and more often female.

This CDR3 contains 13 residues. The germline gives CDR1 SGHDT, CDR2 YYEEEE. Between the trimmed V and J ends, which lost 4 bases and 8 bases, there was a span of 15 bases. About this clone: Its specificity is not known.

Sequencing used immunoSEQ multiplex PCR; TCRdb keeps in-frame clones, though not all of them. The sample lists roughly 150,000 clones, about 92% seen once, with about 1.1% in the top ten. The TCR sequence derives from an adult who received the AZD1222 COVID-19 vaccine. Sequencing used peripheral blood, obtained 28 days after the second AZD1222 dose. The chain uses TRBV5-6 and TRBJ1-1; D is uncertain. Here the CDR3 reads CASSPVAAAEAFF. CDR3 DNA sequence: TGTGCCAGCAGCCCAGTGGCGGCAGCAGAAGCTTTCTTT. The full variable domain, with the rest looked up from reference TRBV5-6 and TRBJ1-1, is DAGVTQSPTHLIKTRGQQVTLRCSPKSGHDTVSWYQQALGQGPQFIFQYYEEEERQRGNFPDRFSGHQFPNYSSELNVNALLLGDSALYLCASSPVAAAEAFFGQGTRLTVV.